This T cell receptor beta chain stems from a study of T cell repertoires in cytomegalovirus infection. Study at large: An indication of both CMV infection and matching HLA type came from public TCR beta signatures.

Study results and caveats: The ex vivo response showed dominance by HLA-C-restricted CMV-specific TCR beta clonotypes. Frequencies of public TCR beta families were cumulated, and this identified carriers of CMV plus the relevant HLA.

Via MiXCR, TCRdb re-called the reads, giving one row per CDR3 protein. The repertoire holds some 180,000 distinct CDR3 sequences, with roughly 9.8% as singletons. Many counts were recorded for this clonotype. What it binds is not known. This sequence was found in a human donor in good health (CMV status not recorded). Some clones in this sample may be carry-over from other donors' samples. Sequences were obtained from PBMCs.

The CDR3 sequence is CASSAVTEKLFF. The CDR3 DNA is TGTGCCAGCAGCGCTGTCACCGAAAAACTGTTTTTT. V and J are TRBV7-2 and TRBJ1-4, with D uncertain. Trimming took off 5 bases at V and 8 bases at J, with 9 bases between the two ends. Germline CDR1 SGHTA, CDR2 FQGNSA. This CDR3 contains 12 residues.